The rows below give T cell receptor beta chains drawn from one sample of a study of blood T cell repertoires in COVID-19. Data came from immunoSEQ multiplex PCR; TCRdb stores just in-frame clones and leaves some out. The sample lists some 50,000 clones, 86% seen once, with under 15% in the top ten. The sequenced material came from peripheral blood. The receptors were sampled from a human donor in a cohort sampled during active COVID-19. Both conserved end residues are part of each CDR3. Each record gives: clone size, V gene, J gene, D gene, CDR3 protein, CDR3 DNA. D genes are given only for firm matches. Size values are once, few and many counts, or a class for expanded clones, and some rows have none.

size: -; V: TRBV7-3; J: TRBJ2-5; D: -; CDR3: CASSLIGQSQETQYF; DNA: TGTGCCAGCAGCCTCATTGGGCAGTCCCAAGAGACCCAGTACTTC
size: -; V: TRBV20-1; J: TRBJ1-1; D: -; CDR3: CSATDRSRGGTEAFF; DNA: TGCAGTGCTACTGACAGGTCACGGGGAGGCACTGAAGCTTTCTTT
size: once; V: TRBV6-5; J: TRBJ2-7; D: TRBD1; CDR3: CASRSGTVSYEQYF; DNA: TGTGCCAGCAGGTCCGGGACAGTGTCCTACGAGCAGTACTTC
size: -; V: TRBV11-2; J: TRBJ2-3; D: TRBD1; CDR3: CASSEDRADTQYF; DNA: TGTGCCAGCAGCGAGGACAGGGCAGATACGCAGTATTTT
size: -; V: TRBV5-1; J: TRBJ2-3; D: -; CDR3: CASSLEGRGPDTQYF; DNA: TGCGCCAGCAGCTTGGAGGGGCGTGGCCCAGATACGCAGTATTTT
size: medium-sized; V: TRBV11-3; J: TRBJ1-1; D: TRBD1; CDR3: CASSFRGENTEAFF; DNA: TGTGCCAGCAGCTTCAGGGGGGAGAACACTGAAGCTTTCTTT
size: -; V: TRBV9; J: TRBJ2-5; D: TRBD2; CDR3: CASSVPAGDVETQYF; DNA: TGTGCCAGCAGCGTACCAGCGGGAGACGTGGAGACCCAGTACTTC
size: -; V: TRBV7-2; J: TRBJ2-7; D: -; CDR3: CASSLGGQGTF; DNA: TGTGCCAGCAGCTTAGGGGGCCAGGGGACCTTC
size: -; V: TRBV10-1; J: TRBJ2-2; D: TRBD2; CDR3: CASSEGAGVTGELFF; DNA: TGCGCCAGCAGTGAAGGAGCGGGAGTCACCGGGGAGCTGTTTTTT
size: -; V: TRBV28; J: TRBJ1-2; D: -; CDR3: CASGGGAYQLRNGYTF; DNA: TGTGCCAGCGGGGGCGGAGCCTACCAACTACGAAATGGCTACACCTTC
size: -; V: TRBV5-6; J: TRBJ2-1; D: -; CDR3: CASSSERGWFNTIRNEQFF; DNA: TGTGCCAGCAGCTCCGAAAGGGGATGGTTTAATACCATACGCAATGAGCAGTTCTTC
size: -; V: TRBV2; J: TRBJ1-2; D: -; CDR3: CARLGTGYYGYTF; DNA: TGTGCCAGGTTGGGAACAGGTTACTATGGCTACACCTTC
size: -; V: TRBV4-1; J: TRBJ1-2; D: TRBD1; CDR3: CASSQEDRDYGYTF; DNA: TGCGCCAGCAGCCAAGAGGACAGGGACTATGGCTACACCTTC
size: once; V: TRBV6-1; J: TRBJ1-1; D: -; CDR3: CASSDRGKNTEAFF; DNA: TGTGCCAGCAGTGACAGGGGAAAGAACACTGAAGCTTTCTTT
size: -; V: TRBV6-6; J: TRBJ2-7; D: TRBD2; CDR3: CASRTPGTSGGYEQYF; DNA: TGTGCCAGCAGGACCCCCGGGACTAGCGGGGGGTACGAGCAGTACTTC
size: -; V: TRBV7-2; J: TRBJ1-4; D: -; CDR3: CASSSQPANEKLFF; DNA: TGTGCCAGCAGCTCACAGCCAGCTAATGAAAAACTGTTTTTT
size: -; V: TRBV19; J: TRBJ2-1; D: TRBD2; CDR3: CASRTSGPSYNEQFF; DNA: TGTGCCAGTAGGACTAGCGGGCCCTCCTACAATGAGCAGTTCTTC
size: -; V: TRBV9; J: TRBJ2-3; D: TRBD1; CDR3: CASSSRTGAQYF; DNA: TGTGCCAGCAGCTCCCGGACAGGGGCGCAGTATTTT
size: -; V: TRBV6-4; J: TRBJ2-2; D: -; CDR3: CASSVRRNTGELFF; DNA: TGTGCCAGCAGTGTCAGGCGGAACACCGGGGAGCTGTTTTTT
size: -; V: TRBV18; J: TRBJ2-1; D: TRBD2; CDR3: CASSTTSGRADEQFF; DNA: TGTGCCAGCTCAACTACTAGCGGGAGGGCCGATGAGCAGTTCTTC
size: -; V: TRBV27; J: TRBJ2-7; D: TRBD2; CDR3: CASSFREGSYEQYF; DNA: TGTGCCAGCAGTTTTAGGGAGGGCTCCTACGAGCAGTACTTC
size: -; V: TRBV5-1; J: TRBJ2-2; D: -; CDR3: CASSLSGGASGGELFF; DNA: TGCGCCAGCAGCCTATCGGGCGGGGCGAGTGGCGGGGAGCTGTTTTTT